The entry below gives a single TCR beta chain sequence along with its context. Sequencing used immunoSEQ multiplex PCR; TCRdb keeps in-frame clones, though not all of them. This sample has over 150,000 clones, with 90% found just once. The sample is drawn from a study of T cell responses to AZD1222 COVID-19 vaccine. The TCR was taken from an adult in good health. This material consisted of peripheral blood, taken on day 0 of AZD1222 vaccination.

The CDR3 DNA is TGTGCCAGCAGTACCTCCGAGAATTCACCCCTCCACTTT. Protein: CASSTSENSPLHF. This chain links TRBV6-4 with TRBJ1-6, with D uncertain. The CDR3 has 13 residues. The V end lost 5 bases, the J end lost 7 bases, and 9 bases lay between the germline ends. In germline, CDR1 is MRHNA, CDR2 SNTAGT.